These 21 T cell receptor beta chains share one sample of origin, sequenced in a study of blood T cells in healthy people across ages. A second PCR, run for roughly 7 to 11 cycles, used a sample-barcoded 5' primer plus a J-beta primer mix. Using its own MiXCR run on the 5' RACE reads, TCRdb lists one record per CDR3 protein. The sample includes some 1.4 million distinct CDR3 sequences, around 42% of them seen just once. The sample comprised blood. These receptors originate from a woman aged 18 to 35 in good health.

The rearrangement joins TRBV7-9 to TRBJ1-6; D remains unclear. This CDR3 spans 15 amino acids. V was cut by 5 bases and J by 0 bases, with 8 bases left in between. Germline CDR1 SEHNR, CDR2 FQNEAQ (reference sequence). The CDR3 coding sequence is TGTGCCAGCAGCCGATTGAGCTCCTATAATTCACCCCTCCACTTT. This encodes CASSRLSSYNSPLHF. The variable domain in full, with the rest retrieved from reference TRBV7-9 and TRBJ1-6, is DTGVSQNPRHKITKRGQNVTFRCDPISEHNRLYWYRQTLGQGPEFLTYFQNEAQLEKSRLLSDRFSAERPKGSFSTLEIQRTEQGDSAMYLCASSRLSSYNSPLHFGNGTRLTVT.

J is TRBJ1-1 and V is TRBV27, with a weak D call TRBD1 (5 bases). The CDR3 is made up of 15 amino acids. Germline V gives CDR1 MNHEY, CDR2 SMNVEV (reference sequence). Trimming shortened V by 8 bases and J by 1 base, and 17 bases separated the two germline ends. The CDR3 loop is CASGEQRGKNTEAFF. Here the CDR3 DNA reads TGTGCCAGCGGAGAACAGAGGGGCAAGAACACTGAAGCTTTCTTT.

The chain couples TRBV28 to TRBJ1-4; 9 nucleotides line up with TRBD1. The germline CDR1 and CDR2 sequences are MDHEN and SYDVKM. The length of the CDR3 is 16 residues. The J segment lost 10 bases and the V segment lost 2 bases, leaving 11 bases of the junction unmatched. CDR3 in amino acids: CASSLGPGQGIVKLFF. The CDR3 DNA follows: TGTGCCAGCAGTTTAGGGCCGGGACAGGGCATTGTAAAACTGTTTTTT.

The CDR3 DNA sequence: TGTGCCTGGAGCGACTTAAATCAGCCCCAGCATTTT. Encoded protein: CAWSDLNQPQHF. The chain recombines TRBV30 with TRBJ1-5; unclear D gene. Trimming took off 3 bases at V and 4 bases at J, with 7 bases between the two ends. Germline loops: CDR1 GTSNPN, CDR2 SVGIG (reference sequence). The CDR3 extends over 12 amino acids.

The V gene is TRBV11-2, the J gene TRBJ1-2; TRBD1 agrees at 8 bases. This CDR3 spans 15 amino acids. Germline CDR1 reads SGHAT; CDR2 reads FQNNGV. J gave up 8 bases and V 0 bases, and 8 bases lay outside the gene matches. CDR3 coding DNA: TGTGCCAGCAGCTTAGATCGCGACAGGGGAGACGGCTACACCTTC. Residues: CASSLDRDRGDGYTF.

A remark on this clonotype: At one end, the junction sequence differs from germline, possibly due to a read error. This chain uses TRBV4-1 with TRBJ2-5; 11 bases are a match to TRBD2. The CDR3 extends over 16 amino acids. Germline CDR1 is MGHRA and CDR2 is YSYEKL. The CDR3 here is CATSGSGRDIGETQYF. Written as DNA, the CDR3 is TGCGCCACCAGCGGTAGCGGGAGGGATATAGGAGAGACCCAGTACTTC.

The J gene is TRBJ1-5, the V gene TRBV20-1; D gene uncertain. Germline values: CDR1 DFQATT, CDR2 SNEGSKA (reference sequence). V lost 0 bases to trimming and J lost 6 bases, with 18 bases between them. The CDR3 contains 16 residues. The chain's CDR3 is CSARDSTAGISQPQHF. CDR3 nucleotides: TGCAGTGCTAGAGATTCAACAGCGGGCATCAGTCAGCCCCAGCATTTT.

The V and J genes are TRBV27 and TRBJ1-6, with D possibly TRBD1 on 5 matching bases. Germline V gene sequence: CDR1 MNHEY, CDR2 SMNVEV (reference sequence). This CDR3 spans 14 amino acids. Trimming removed 7 bases from V and 5 bases from J, with 12 bases in between. In nucleotides, the CDR3 is TGTGCCAGCAAAGTTGGGACGGATAATTCACCCCTCCACTTT. Its translation: CASKVGTDNSPLHF.

There are a few counts of this clonotype. CDR3 nucleotides: TGCGCCAGCAGCCAAGGCCCATTACTAGCGAAAGAGACCCAGTACTTC. Its protein is CASSQGPLLAKETQYF. This chain links TRBV4-1 with TRBJ2-5; 7 bases fit TRBD2. Germline V gene sequence: CDR1 MGHRA, CDR2 YSYEKL. The CDR3 extends over 16 amino acids. Germline trimming cut 1 base from V and 3 bases from J; bases unmatched to any gene: 8.

This clonotype has more than one count but fewer than ten. The chain is built from TRBV7-3 and TRBJ2-3; D is perhaps TRBD2 (7 bases). Trimming stripped 6 bases from V and 0 bases from J, with 16 bases between. CDR1 SGHTA and CDR2 FQGTGA come from the germline V gene. The CDR3 has 16 amino acids. The CDR3 coding sequence is TGTGCCAGCAGAGTCGGCGGCGGGGGCAGCACAGATACGCAGTATTTT. This codes for CASRVGGGGSTDTQYF.

The chain links TRBV27 to TRBJ1-1, with D perhaps matching TRBD1 (5 bases). V was shortened by 6 bases and J by 0 bases, with 20 bases between the two germline ends. Germline CDR1 MNHEY, CDR2 SMNVEV (reference sequence). There are 17 residues in the CDR3. CDR3 loop: CASRLTGLSDMNTEAFF. DNA of the CDR3: TGTGCCAGCAGACTAACAGGCCTAAGTGATATGAACACTGAAGCTTTCTTT.

This clonotype was found a few times. This rearrangement joins TRBV5-1 to TRBJ1-2, with a tentative D call TRBD1 (5 bases). Deletions cut 0 bases from V and 4 bases from J, with 10 bases between. This CDR3 region has 14 residues. Per the germline V gene, CDR1 is SGHRS and CDR2 is YFSETQ. The CDR3 coding sequence is TGCGCCAGCAGCTTGGGAGGGGATCCCTATGGCTACACCTTC. Translated, it gives CASSLGGDPYGYTF.

This chain links TRBV6-1 with TRBJ1-6; no clear D. The CDR3 runs 15 residues. V lost 7 bases, J lost 0 bases, and 10 bases lay in between. The germline V gene has CDR1 MNHNS and CDR2 SASEGT. The CDR3 loop reads CASNGRSSYNSPLHF. The CDR3, as DNA: TGTGCCAGCAACGGACGGAGCTCCTATAATTCACCCCTCCACTTT.

The CDR3 DNA reads as TGTGCCACCAGCAGAGAGGGGACAGGGGTTAACGAGCAGTACTTC. Amino acids: CATSREGTGVNEQYF. J is TRBJ2-7 and V is TRBV15; 10 nucleotides align to TRBD1. There are 15 residues in the CDR3. The germline V gene encodes CDR1 LNHNV and CDR2 YYDKDF (reference sequence). Trimming cost V 0 bases and J 5 bases; bases outside gene matches: 4.

This clonotype was seen a few times. The rearrangement uses TRBV20-1 and TRBJ2-7; TRBD2 matches 9 bases. This CDR3 region has 14 residues. Germline V gene lookup returns CDR1 DFQATT and CDR2 SNEGSKA (reference sequence). Unmatched junction bases numbered 12, after V lost 5 bases and J lost 7 bases. The CDR3 spells CSAPFLAGRLEQYF. The CDR3 DNA reads as TGCAGTGCTCCCTTCCTAGCGGGACGCTTGGAGCAGTACTTC.

This clonotype was recorded a few times. As DNA, the CDR3 is TGTGCCAGCAGCGTAGGGTCCCACGGCTACAATGAGCAGTTCTTC. It translates to CASSVGSHGYNEQFF. The rearrangement joins TRBV9 to TRBJ2-1; no clear D. The CDR3 consists of 15 residues. The V gene's germline CDR1 is SGDLS and CDR2 YYNGEE. V lost 0 bases and J lost 3, with 10 bases in between. The whole variable domain, filled in from reference TRBV9 and TRBJ2-1, reads DSGVTQTPKHLITATGQRVTLRCSPRSGDLSVYWYQQSLDQGLQFLIQYYNGEERAKGNILERFSAQQFPDLHSELNLSSLELGDSALYFCASSVGSHGYNEQFFGPGTRLTVL.

This clonotype has just a few counts. The junction differs from germline at one of its ends, possibly a read error. J is TRBJ2-7 and V is TRBV7-7; 7 nucleotides agree with TRBD1. Germline CDR1 and CDR2: SSHAT and FNYEAQ (reference sequence). The CDR3 is made up of 15 amino acids. The CDR3: CASSPGDSISYEQYF. The CDR3 DNA reads as TGTGCTAGCAGCCCTGGGGACAGCATCTCCTACGAGCAGTACTTC.

The J gene is TRBJ2-1, the V gene TRBV7-8; 8 bases align to TRBD2. The germline gives CDR1 SGHVS, CDR2 FQNEAQ. CDR3 length: 13 amino acids. The J segment lost 8 bases and the V segment lost 4 bases, leaving 4 bases of the junction unmatched. Written as DNA, the CDR3 is TGTGCCAGCAGCTCCGGACTAGCCGATGAGCAGTTCTTC. Residues: CASSSGLADEQFF.

V is TRBV20-1 and J is TRBJ1-1, with D possibly matching TRBD1 (5 bases). CDR3 length: 11 amino acids. V shed 4 bases and J shed 6 bases, with 9 bases lying between them. Germline V gene data show CDR1 as DFQATT and CDR2 as SNEGSKA (reference sequence). The CDR3 DNA is TGCAGTGCTATTCAGGGCGCTGAAGCTTTCTTT. This encodes CSAIQGAEAFF.

The V call is TRBV7-9, the J call TRBJ2-1; D may correspond to TRBD1 or TRBD2 (5 bases each). The CDR3 has 15 amino acids. Germline loops: CDR1 SEHNR, CDR2 FQNEAQ (reference sequence). The germline V and J ends were trimmed by 4 bases and 7 bases, with 17 bases remaining between them. The CDR3 DNA is TGTGCCAGCAGCTCGCCGGGGCAGGCGGGTAATGAGCAGTTCTTC. This sequence encodes CASSSPGQAGNEQFF.

This clonotype was seen only a few times. The V call is TRBV6-5, the J call TRBJ2-4; D possibly corresponds to TRBD2 (5 bases). CDR1 is MNHEY and CDR2 is SVGAGI in the germline V gene. V lost 2 bases to trimming and J lost 6 bases, with 11 bases between them. This CDR3 comprises 14 residues. Here the CDR3 reads CASSYGGLANIQYF. The CDR3 DNA is TGTGCCAGCAGTTACGGAGGCCTGGCAAACATTCAGTACTTC.